Listed below are T cell receptor beta chains from one sample, sequenced in a study of T cells expressing NK-cell markers. TCRdb derives one entry per CDR3 protein from the 5' RACE reads, leaving out DNA. This sample's table has roughly 350,000 distinct CDR3 sequences. The sample taken for sequencing was blood T cells: a sorted CD56 or NKG2C T cell subset, CD4+ or CD8+ T cells, or bulk PBMC T cells (not recorded which). Source of these receptors: a man aged 18 to 69 in good health. Each CDR3 is given with its conserved first and last residue. Each record gives: CDR3 protein, CDR3 length, V gene, J gene.

cdr3_aa: CASSLRSSPSGGNRDTQYF; cdr3_length: 19; v_call: TRBV5-1; j_call: TRBJ2-3
cdr3_aa: CASSKNTGAGNTIYF; cdr3_length: 15; v_call: TRBV6-1; j_call: TRBJ1-3
cdr3_aa: CASSTSPGEGGYTF; cdr3_length: 14; v_call: TRBV28; j_call: TRBJ1-2
cdr3_aa: CASTPNRASNYGYTF; cdr3_length: 15; v_call: TRBV19; j_call: TRBJ1-2
cdr3_aa: CATSDLLTSGGLWNEQFF; cdr3_length: 18; v_call: TRBV24-1; j_call: TRBJ2-1
cdr3_aa: CLWRYSYGYTF; cdr3_length: 11; v_call: TRBV20-1; j_call: TRBJ1-2
cdr3_aa: CSAAGGFSTDTQYF; cdr3_length: 14; v_call: TRBV29-1; j_call: TRBJ2-3
cdr3_aa: CASSSTGVFADTEAFF; cdr3_length: 16; v_call: TRBV7-9; j_call: TRBJ1-1
cdr3_aa: CASSPRAPTPHEQYF; cdr3_length: 15; v_call: TRBV7-9; j_call: TRBJ2-7
cdr3_aa: CASSFMLLQGSNQPQHF; cdr3_length: 17; v_call: TRBV5-5; j_call: TRBJ1-5
cdr3_aa: CASSVTGGTVTSGYTF; cdr3_length: 16; v_call: TRBV9; j_call: TRBJ1-2
cdr3_aa: CASSPQQETQYF; cdr3_length: 12; v_call: TRBV18; j_call: TRBJ2-5
cdr3_aa: CSVQPGQPGTEAFF; cdr3_length: 14; v_call: TRBV29-1; j_call: TRBJ1-1
cdr3_aa: CASSPIDRDFYEQYF; cdr3_length: 15; v_call: TRBV27; j_call: TRBJ2-7
cdr3_aa: CATSRDLGQGARNEQFF; cdr3_length: 17; v_call: TRBV15; j_call: TRBJ2-1
cdr3_aa: CASTPGGAKTEAFF; cdr3_length: 14; v_call: TRBV6-1; j_call: TRBJ1-1
cdr3_aa: CASSPAGQRSYNEQFF; cdr3_length: 16; v_call: TRBV5-1; j_call: TRBJ2-1
cdr3_aa: CSARDWQGDNEQFF; cdr3_length: 14; v_call: TRBV20-1; j_call: TRBJ2-1
cdr3_aa: CASSFWGLAVGETQYF; cdr3_length: 16; v_call: TRBV7-2; j_call: TRBJ2-5
cdr3_aa: CASSLNLRGRTDTQYF; cdr3_length: 16; v_call: TRBV28; j_call: TRBJ2-3